This TCR beta chain was profiled in a study of cytotoxic CD8 clonotypes in ibrutinib-treated CLL. In the study overall: About 25 partial and 2 complete responses; at median roughly 68 months, around 15 remitted, about 12 progressed. Study-wide results and limits: Lymph node repertoires were not studied, and sampling times were unmatched.

Assay: immunoSEQ multiplex PCR; the TCRdb copy retains only in-frame clones and omits some. The table has 130,000 or so clones, less than 90% seen once. The germline CDR1 and CDR2 sequences are SGHRS and YFSETQ. This CDR3 is built from 14 residues. The germline V and J ends were trimmed by 2 bases and 2 bases, with 10 bases remaining between them. This clone has a single count. Its antigen remains unidentified. The TCR sequence derives from a human donor with chronic lymphocytic leukemia. The chain employs TRBV5-1 and TRBJ1-1, with a weak D call TRBD1 (5 bases). The sequencing used PBMCs, collected after 24 months of ibrutinib treatment. The CDR3 protein is CASSLGRENTEAFF. As DNA, the CDR3 is TGCGCCAGCAGCTTAGGCAGGGAAAACACTGAAGCTTTCTTT.